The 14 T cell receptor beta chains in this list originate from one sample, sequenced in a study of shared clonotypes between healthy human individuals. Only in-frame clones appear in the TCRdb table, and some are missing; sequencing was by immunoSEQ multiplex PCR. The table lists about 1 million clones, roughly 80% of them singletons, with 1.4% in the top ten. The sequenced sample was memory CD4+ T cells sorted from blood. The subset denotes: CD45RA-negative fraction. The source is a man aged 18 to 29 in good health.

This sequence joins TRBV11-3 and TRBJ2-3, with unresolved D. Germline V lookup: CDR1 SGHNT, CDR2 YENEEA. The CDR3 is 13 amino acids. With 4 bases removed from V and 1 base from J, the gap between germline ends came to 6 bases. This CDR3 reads CASSWSGTDTQYF. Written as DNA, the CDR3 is TGTGCCAGCAGCTGGTCGGGCACAGATACGCAGTATTTT.

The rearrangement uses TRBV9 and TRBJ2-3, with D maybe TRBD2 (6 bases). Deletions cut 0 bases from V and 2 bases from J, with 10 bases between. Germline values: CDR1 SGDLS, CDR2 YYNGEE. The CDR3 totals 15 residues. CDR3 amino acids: CASSVGGKSTDTQYF. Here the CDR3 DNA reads TGTGCCAGCAGCGTAGGCGGGAAGTCCACAGATACGCAGTATTTT.

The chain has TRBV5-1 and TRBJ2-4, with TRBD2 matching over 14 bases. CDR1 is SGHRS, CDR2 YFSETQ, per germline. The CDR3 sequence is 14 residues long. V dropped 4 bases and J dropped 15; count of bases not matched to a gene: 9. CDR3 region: CASSQGLAGEVLYF. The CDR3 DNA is TGCGCCAGCAGCCAGGGACTAGCGGGGGAGGTCCTGTACTTC. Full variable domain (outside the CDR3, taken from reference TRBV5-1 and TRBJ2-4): KAGVTQTPRYLIKTRGQQVTLSCSPISGHRSVSWYQQTPGQGLQFLFEYFSETQRNKGNFPGRFSGRQFSNSRSEMNVSTLELGDSALYLCASSQGLAGEVLYFGAGTRLSVL.

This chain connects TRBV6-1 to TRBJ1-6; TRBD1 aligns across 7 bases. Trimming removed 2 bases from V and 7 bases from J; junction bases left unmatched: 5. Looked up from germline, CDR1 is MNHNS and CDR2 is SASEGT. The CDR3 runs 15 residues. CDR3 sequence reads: CASSETGQRNSPLHF. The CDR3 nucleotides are TGTGCCAGCAGTGAAACGGGACAGCGGAATTCACCCCTCCACTTT.

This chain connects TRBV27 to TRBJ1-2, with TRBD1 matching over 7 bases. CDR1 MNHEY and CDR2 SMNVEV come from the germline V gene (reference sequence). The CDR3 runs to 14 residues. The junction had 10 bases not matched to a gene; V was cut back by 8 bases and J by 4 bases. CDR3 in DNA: TGTGCCAGCCGACCGGTAACAGGGGTCTATGGCTACACCTTC. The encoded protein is CASRPVTGVYGYTF.

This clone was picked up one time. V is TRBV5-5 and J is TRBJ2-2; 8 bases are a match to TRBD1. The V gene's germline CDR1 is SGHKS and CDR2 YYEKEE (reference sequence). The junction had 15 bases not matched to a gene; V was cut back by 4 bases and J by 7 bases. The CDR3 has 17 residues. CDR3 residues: CASSTGTGREVRGELFF. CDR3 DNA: TGTGCCAGCAGCACAGGGACAGGACGAGAGGTACGCGGGGAGCTGTTTTTT. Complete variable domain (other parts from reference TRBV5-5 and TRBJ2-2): DAGVTQSPTHLIKTRGQQVTLRCSPISGHKSVSWYQQVLGQGPQFIFQYYEKEERGRGNFPDRFSARQFPNYSSELNVNALLLGDSALYLCASSTGTGREVRGELFFGEGSRLTVL.

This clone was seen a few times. CDR3 protein: CASSGGTGVYSEQYF. DNA for the CDR3: TGTGCCAGCAGCGGCGGGACAGGGGTTTACAGCGAGCAGTACTTC. This rearrangement joins TRBV7-2 to TRBJ2-7, with 10 bases fitting TRBD1. Germline values: CDR1 SGHTA, CDR2 FQGNSA. CDR3 length: 15 amino acids. Unmatched junction bases numbered 10, after V lost 5 bases and J lost 6 bases.

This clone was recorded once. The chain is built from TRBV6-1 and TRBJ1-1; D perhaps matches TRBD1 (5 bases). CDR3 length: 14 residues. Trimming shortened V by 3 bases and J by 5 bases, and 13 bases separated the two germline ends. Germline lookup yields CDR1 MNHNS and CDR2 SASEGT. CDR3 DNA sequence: TGTGCCAGCAGTGAGGGGGACTGGGGGACTGAAGCTTTCTTT. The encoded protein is CASSEGDWGTEAFF.

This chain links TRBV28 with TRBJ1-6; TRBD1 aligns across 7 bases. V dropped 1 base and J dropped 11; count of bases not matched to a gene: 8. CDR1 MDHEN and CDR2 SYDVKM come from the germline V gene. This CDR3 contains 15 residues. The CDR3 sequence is CASSLSTGNTPPLHF. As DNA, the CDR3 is TGTGCCAGCAGTTTATCGACAGGGAATACGCCACCCCTCCACTTT. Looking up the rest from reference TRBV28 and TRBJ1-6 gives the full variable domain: DVKVTQSSRYLVKRTGEKVFLECVQDMDHENMFWYRQDPGLGLRLIYFSYDVKMKEKGDIPEGYSVSREKKERFSLILESASTNQTSMYLCASSLSTGNTPPLHFGNGTRLTVT.

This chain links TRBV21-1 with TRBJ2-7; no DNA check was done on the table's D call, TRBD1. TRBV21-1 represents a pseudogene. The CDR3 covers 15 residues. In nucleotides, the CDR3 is TGTGCCAGCAGGACTTTTGAAGTTAGGGACAGGGGGCGTCTCTTC. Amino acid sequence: CASRTFEVRDRGRLF.

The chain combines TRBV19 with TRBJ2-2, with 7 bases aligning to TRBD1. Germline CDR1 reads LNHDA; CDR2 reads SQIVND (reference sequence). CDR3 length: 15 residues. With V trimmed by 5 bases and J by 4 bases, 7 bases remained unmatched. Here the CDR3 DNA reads TGTGCCAGTAGTGGGGGACAGTTGATCACCGGGGAGCTGTTTTTT. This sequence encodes CASSGGQLITGELFF.

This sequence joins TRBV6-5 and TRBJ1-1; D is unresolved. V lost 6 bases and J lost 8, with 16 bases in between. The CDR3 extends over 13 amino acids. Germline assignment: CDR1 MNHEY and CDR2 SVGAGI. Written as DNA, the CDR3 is TGTGCCAGCAGCCCAAATCAACCCTCGGAAGCTTTCTTT. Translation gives CASSPNQPSEAFF.

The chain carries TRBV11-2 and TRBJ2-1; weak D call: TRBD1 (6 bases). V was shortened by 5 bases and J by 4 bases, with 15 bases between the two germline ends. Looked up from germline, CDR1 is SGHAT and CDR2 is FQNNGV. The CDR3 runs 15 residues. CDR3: CASSPPGTRYNEQFF. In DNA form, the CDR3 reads TGTGCCAGCAGCCCACCCGGGACAAGGTACAATGAGCAGTTCTTC. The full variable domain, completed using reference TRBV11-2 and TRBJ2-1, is EAGVAQSPRYKIIEKRQSVAFWCNPISGHATLYWYQQILGQGPKLLIQFQNNGVVDDSQLPKDRFSAERLKGVDSTLKIQPAKLEDSAVYLCASSPPGTRYNEQFFGPGTRLTVL.

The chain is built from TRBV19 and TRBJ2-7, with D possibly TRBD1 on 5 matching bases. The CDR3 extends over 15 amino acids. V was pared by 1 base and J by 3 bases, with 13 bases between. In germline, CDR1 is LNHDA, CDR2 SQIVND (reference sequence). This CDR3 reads CASSIAPTDSYEQYF. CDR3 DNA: TGTGCCAGTAGTATAGCCCCCACCGACAGCTACGAGCAGTACTTC.